This TCR beta chain was observed in a study of cytomegalovirus exposure and HLA in healthy donors. Study-level background: The early release's HLA-typed donors yielded 80 million to 95 million unique TCRs.

CDR3 size: 13 residues. The ends lost 5 bases at V and 5 bases at J; junction bases unmatched: 3. Germline V lookup: CDR1 LGHNA, CDR2 YNFKEQ. Regarding this clone: Its antigen is not identified.

Vbeta (60) and Jbeta (13) primers were used in the PCR. TCRdb's table, derived via immunoSEQ multiplex PCR, lists solely in-frame clones and lacks some. The sample has about 110,000 clones, over 65% seen once. Study-level points and caveats: In a later analysis, V- and J-gene trimming of beta chains associated with a DCLRE1C missense variant, replicated independently.

Sequenced material: PBMCs. The clonotype was recovered from a female donor in good health and CMV-seropositive. The chain joins TRBV4-2 to TRBJ2-3; 8 bases map to TRBD2. Written as DNA, the CDR3 is TGTGCCAGCAGCATTACTAGCGGAGATACGCAGTATTTT. Its translation: CASSITSGDTQYF.